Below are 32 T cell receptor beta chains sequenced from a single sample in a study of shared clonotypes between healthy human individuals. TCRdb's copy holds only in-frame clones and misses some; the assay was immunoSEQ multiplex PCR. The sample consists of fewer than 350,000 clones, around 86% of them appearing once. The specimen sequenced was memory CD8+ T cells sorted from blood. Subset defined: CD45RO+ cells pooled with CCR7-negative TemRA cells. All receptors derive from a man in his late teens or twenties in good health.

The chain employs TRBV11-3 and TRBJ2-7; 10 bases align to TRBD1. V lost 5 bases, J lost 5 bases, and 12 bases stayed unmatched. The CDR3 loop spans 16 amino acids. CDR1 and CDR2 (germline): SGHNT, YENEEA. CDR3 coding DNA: TGTGCCAGCAGCACTGGGGGCGGGACAGGGGTCCACGAGCAGTACTTC. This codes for CASSTGGGTGVHEQYF. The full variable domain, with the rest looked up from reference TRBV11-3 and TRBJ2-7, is EAGVVQSPRYKIIEKKQPVAFWCNPISGHNTLYWYLQNLGQGPELLIRYENEEAVDDSQLPKDRFSAERLKGVDSTLKIQPAELGDSAVYLCASSTGGGTGVHEQYFGPGTRLTVT.

DNA for the CDR3: TGCGCCAGCAGCTACGGGACAGGAGGTAAAGAGACCCAGTACTTC. Its translation: CASSYGTGGKETQYF. This sequence joins TRBV5-1 and TRBJ2-5, with 8 bases that match TRBD1. Germline CDR1 reads SGHRS; CDR2 reads YFSETQ. The CDR3 sequence is 15 residues long. V trimming: 3 bases; J trimming: 3 bases; junction bases outside the gene matches: 7.

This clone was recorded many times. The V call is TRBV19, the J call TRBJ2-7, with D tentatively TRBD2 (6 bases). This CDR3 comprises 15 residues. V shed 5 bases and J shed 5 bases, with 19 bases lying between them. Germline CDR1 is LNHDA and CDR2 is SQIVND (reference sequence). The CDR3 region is CASSGRSGWPDEQYF. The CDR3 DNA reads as TGTGCCAGTAGTGGGAGGTCTGGGTGGCCTGACGAGCAGTACTTC.

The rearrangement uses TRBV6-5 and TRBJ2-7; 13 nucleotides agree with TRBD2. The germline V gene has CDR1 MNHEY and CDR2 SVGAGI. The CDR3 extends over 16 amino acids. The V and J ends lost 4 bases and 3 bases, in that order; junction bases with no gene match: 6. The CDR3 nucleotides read TGTGCCAGCAGTTCCCCCGGGACTAGCGGGGTCTACGAGCAGTACTTC. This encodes CASSSPGTSGVYEQYF.

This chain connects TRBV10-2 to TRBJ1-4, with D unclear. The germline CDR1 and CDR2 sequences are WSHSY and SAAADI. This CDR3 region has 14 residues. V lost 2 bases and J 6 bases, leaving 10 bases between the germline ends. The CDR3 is CASSEKWQDEKLFF. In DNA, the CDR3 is TGCGCCAGCAGTGAGAAGTGGCAGGATGAAAAACTGTTTTTT.

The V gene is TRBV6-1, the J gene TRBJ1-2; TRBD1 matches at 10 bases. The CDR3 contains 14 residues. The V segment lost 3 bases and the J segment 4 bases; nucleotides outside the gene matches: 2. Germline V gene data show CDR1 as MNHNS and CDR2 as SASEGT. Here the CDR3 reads CASSEGQGLYGYTF. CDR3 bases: TGTGCCAGCAGTGAGGGACAGGGGCTCTATGGCTACACCTTC.

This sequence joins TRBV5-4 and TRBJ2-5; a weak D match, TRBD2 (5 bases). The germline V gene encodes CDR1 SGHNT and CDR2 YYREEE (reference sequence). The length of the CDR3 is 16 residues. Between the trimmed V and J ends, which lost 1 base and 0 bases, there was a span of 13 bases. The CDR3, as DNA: TGTGCCAGCAGCTTGTCCGGGATGGGAAACCAAGAGACCCAGTACTTC. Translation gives CASSLSGMGNQETQYF. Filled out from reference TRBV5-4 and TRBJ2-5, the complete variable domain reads ETGVTQSPTHLIKTRGQQVTLRCSSQSGHNTVSWYQQALGQGPQFIFQYYREEENGRGNFPPRFSGLQFPNYSSELNVNALELDDSALYLCASSLSGMGNQETQYFGPGTRLLVL.

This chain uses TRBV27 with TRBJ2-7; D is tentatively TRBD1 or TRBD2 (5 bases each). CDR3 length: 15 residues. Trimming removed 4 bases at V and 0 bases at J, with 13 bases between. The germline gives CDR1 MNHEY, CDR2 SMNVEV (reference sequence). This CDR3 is CASSSPGTGSYEQYF. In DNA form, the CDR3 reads TGTGCCAGCAGTTCTCCCGGGACGGGCTCCTACGAGCAGTACTTC.

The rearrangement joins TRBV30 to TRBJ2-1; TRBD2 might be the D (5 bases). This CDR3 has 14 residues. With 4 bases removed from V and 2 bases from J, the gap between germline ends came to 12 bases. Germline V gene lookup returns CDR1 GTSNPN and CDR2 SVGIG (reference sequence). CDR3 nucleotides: TGTGCCTGGATACGGGCACTAGCCTACAATGAGCAGTTCTTC. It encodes CAWIRALAYNEQFF.

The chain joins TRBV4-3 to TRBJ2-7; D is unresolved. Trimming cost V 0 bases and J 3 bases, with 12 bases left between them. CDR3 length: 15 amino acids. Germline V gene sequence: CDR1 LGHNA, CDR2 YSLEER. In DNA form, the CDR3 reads TGCGCCAGCAGCCAAGATAGGAACTCGCACTACGAGCAGTACTTC. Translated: CASSQDRNSHYEQYF.

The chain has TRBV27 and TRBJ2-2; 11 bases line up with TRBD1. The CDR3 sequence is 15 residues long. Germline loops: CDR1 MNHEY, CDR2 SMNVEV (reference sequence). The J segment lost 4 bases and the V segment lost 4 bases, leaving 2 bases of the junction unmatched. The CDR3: CASSWTGGGTGELFF. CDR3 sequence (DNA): TGTGCCAGCAGTTGGACAGGGGGCGGCACCGGGGAGCTGTTTTTT.

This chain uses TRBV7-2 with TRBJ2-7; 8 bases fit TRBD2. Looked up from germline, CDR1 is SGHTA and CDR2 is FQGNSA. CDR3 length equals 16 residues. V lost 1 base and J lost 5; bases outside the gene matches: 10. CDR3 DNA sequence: TGTGCCAGCAGCTTAGAAGCCGGGAGGGTGCTGAACGAGCAGTACTTC. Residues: CASSLEAGRVLNEQYF.

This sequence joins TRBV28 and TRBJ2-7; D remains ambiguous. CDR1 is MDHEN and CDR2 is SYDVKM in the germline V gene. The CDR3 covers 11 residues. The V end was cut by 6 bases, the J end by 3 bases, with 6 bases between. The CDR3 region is CASRWDYEQYF. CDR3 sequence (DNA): TGTGCCAGCAGGTGGGACTACGAGCAGTACTTC.

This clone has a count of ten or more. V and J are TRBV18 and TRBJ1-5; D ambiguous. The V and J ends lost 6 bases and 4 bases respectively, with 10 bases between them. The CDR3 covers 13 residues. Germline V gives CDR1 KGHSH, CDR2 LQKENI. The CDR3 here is CASSSDGNQPQHF. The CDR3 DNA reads TGTGCCAGCTCCTCCGACGGGAATCAGCCCCAGCATTTT.

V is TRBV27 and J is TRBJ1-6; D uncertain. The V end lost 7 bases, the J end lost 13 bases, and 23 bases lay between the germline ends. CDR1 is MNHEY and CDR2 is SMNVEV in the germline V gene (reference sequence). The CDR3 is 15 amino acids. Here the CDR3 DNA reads TGTGCCAGCACCACCCTCCGGGTGAGGCAACGGCCCCTCCACTTT. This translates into CASTTLRVRQRPLHF.

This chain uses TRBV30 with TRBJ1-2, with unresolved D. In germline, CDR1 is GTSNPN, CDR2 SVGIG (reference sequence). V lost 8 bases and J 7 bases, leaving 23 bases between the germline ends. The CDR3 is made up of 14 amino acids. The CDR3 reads CAPPEATNERGYTF. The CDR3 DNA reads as TGTGCCCCACCGGAGGCCACTAATGAGCGTGGCTACACCTTC.

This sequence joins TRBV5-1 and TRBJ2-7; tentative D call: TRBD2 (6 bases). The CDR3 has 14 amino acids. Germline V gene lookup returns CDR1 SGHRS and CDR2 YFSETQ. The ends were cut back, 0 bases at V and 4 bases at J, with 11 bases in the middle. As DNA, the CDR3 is TGCGCCAGCAGCTTGGGACTAGTGTATTACGAGCAGTACTTC. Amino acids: CASSLGLVYYEQYF.

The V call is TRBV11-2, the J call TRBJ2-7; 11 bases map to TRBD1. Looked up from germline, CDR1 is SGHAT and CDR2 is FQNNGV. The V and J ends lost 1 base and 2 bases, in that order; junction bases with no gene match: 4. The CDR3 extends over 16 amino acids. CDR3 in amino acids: CASSLGPGQGAYEQYF. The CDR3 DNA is TGTGCCAGCAGCTTAGGACCGGGACAGGGGGCCTACGAGCAGTACTTC.

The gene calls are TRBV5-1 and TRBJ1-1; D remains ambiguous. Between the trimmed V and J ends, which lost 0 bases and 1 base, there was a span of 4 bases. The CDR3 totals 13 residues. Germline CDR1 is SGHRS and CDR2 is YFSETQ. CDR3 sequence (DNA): TGCGCCAGCAGCTTGGAATCGAACACTGAAGCTTTCTTT. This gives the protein CASSLESNTEAFF.

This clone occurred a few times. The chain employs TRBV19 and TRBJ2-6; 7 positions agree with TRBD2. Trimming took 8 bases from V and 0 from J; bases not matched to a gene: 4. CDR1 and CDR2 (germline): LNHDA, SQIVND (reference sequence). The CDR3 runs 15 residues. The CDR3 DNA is TGTGCCAGTGGGAGGGGCCTCTCTGGGGCCAACGTCCTGACTTTC. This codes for CASGRGLSGANVLTF. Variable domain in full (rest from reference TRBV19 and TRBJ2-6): DGGITQSPKYLFRKEGQNVTLSCEQNLNHDAMYWYRQDPGQGLRLIYYSQIVNDFQKGDIAEGYSVSREKKESFPLTVTSAQKNPTAFYLCASGRGLSGANVLTFGAGSRLTVL.

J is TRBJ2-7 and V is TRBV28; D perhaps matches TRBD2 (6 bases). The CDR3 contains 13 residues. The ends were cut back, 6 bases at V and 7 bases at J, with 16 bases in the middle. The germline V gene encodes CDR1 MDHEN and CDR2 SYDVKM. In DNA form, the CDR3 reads TGTGCCAGCAGACTAGGGGATGCGGGAGAGCAGTACTTC. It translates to CASRLGDAGEQYF. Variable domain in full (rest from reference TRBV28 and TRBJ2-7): DVKVTQSSRYLVKRTGEKVFLECVQDMDHENMFWYRQDPGLGLRLIYFSYDVKMKEKGDIPEGYSVSREKKERFSLILESASTNQTSMYLCASRLGDAGEQYFGPGTRLTVT.

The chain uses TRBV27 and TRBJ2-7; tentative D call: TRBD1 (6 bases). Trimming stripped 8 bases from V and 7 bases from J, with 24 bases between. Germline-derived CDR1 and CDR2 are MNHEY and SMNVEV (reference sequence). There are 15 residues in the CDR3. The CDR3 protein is CASEGPGTTTWEQYF. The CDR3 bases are TGTGCCAGCGAAGGACCCGGGACAACTACCTGGGAGCAGTACTTC.

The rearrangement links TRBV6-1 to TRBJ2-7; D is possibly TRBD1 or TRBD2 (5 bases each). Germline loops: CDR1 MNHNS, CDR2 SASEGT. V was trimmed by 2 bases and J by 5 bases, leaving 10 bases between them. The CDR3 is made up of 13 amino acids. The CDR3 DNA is TGTGCCAGCAGTGAACCAGGGACCGACGAGCAGTACTTC. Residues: CASSEPGTDEQYF.

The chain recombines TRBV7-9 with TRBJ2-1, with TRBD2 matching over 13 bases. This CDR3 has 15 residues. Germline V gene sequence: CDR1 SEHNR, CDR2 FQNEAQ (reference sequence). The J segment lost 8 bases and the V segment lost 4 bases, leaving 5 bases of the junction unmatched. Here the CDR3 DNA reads TGTGCCAGCAGCTGGGGACTAGCGGGGTTGGATGAGCAGTTCTTC. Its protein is CASSWGLAGLDEQFF.

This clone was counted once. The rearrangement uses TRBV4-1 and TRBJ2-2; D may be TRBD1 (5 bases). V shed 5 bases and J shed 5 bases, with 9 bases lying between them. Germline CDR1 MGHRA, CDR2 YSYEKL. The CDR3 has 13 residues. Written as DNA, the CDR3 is TGCGCCAGCAGCACCAGGGTTACCGGGGAGCTGTTTTTT. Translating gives CASSTRVTGELFF.

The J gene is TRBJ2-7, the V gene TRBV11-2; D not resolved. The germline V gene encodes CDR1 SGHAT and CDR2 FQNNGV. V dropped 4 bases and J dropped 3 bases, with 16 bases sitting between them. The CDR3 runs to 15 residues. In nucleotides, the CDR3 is TGTGCCAGCAGCTCCGTGACCGGGTTCAGCTACGAGCAGTACTTC. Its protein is CASSSVTGFSYEQYF. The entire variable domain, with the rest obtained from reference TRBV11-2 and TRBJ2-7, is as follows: EAGVAQSPRYKIIEKRQSVAFWCNPISGHATLYWYQQILGQGPKLLIQFQNNGVVDDSQLPKDRFSAERLKGVDSTLKIQPAKLEDSAVYLCASSSVTGFSYEQYFGPGTRLTVT.

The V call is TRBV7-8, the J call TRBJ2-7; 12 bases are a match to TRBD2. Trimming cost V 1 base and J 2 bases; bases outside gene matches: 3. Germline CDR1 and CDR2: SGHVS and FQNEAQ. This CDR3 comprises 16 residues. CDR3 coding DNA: TGTGCCAGCAGCTTAGAACTAGCGGGAGGTGCCTACGAGCAGTACTTC. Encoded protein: CASSLELAGGAYEQYF.

This chain's CDR3 is CASSPPREGTDTQYF. CDR3 in DNA: TGTGCCAGCAGCCCCCCCAGGGAGGGCACAGATACGCAGTATTTT. This chain links TRBV7-9 with TRBJ2-3; TRBD2 might be the D (6 bases). Germline V lookup: CDR1 SEHNR, CDR2 FQNEAQ (reference sequence). V lost 5 bases and J lost 1, with 13 bases in between. The CDR3 extends over 15 amino acids.

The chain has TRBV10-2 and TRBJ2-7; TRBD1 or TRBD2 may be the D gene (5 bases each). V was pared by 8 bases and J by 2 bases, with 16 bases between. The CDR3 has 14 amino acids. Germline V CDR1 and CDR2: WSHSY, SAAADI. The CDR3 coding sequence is TGCGCCAGCGGGGACCTGACGTTAACCTACGAGCAGTACTTC. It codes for CASGDLTLTYEQYF.

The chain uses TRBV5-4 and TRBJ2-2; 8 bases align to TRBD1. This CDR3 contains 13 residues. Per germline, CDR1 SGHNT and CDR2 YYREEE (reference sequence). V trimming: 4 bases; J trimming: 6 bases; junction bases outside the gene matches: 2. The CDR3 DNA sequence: TGTGCCAGCAGCCAACAGGGGGCCGGGGAGCTGTTTTTT. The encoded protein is CASSQQGAGELFF. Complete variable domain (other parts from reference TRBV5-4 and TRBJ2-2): ETGVTQSPTHLIKTRGQQVTLRCSSQSGHNTVSWYQQALGQGPQFIFQYYREEENGRGNFPPRFSGLQFPNYSSELNVNALELDDSALYLCASSQQGAGELFFGEGSRLTVL.

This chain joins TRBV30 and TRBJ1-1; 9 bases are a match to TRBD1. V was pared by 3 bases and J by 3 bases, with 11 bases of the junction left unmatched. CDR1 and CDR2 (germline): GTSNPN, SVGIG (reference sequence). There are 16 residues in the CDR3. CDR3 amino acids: CAWSDGTGYLDTEAFF. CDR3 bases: TGTGCCTGGAGCGACGGGACAGGGTATTTGGACACTGAAGCTTTCTTT.

The CDR3 region is CASSLNSPSYEQYF. The CDR3 DNA is TGTGCCAGCAGTTTAAACAGCCCTTCCTACGAGCAGTACTTC. This sequence joins TRBV27 and TRBJ2-7; D call uncertain. CDR1 is MNHEY, CDR2 SMNVEV, per germline (reference sequence). This CDR3 has 14 amino acids. Trimming stripped 2 bases from V and 1 base from J, with 9 bases between.